This TCR beta chain stems from a study of T-cell memory formation after mild COVID-19. Across the study: Across donors, TCR clusters were largely donor specific. Study-level points and caveats: Clones that shrank (day 15 to 85) were balanced CD4/CD8, whereas later expanders leaned CD4+. The authors did not confirm SARS-CoV-2 specificity of second-wave clones peaking day 37.

In the case of this clonotype: The target antigen is unknown.

TCRdb re-called the 5' RACE reads with MiXCR, one entry per CDR3 protein. The repertoire includes over 350,000 distinct CDR3 sequences, roughly a quarter of them detected once, and 7.5% to 10% sits in the top ten. CDR3 length: 16 residues. Trimming shortened V by 1 base and J by 0 bases, and 10 bases separated the two germline ends. The germline CDR1 and CDR2 sequences are SGHAT and FQNNGV. This chain links TRBV11-2 with TRBJ2-1, with D maybe TRBD1 (5 bases). Sequenced material: PBMCs or a T cell subset sorted from them (not recorded which). The receptor was derived from an adult woman who had mild COVID-19 (a few samples of this study predate the infection). Cell type and time point are not known. In DNA, the CDR3 is TGTGCCAGCAGCTTAGTTCGGCAGGGCTCCTACAATGAGCAGTTCTTC. It specifies CASSLVRQGSYNEQFF.